Listed here are 32 T cell receptor beta chains from one sample, sequenced in a study of blood T cell repertoires in COVID-19. Assay used: immunoSEQ multiplex PCR; TCRdb lists only in-frame clones, some missing. The sample contains about 340,000 clones, about 86% of which appear only once. The sequenced sample was PBMCs or T cells enriched from blood (not recorded which). The receptors stem from a woman aged 35 to 49 with acute COVID-19.

The V call is TRBV21-1, the J call TRBJ1-2; the table calls TRBD1, which could not be checked here. TRBV21-1 is given as a pseudogene. The length of the CDR3 is 15 residues. The CDR3 sequence: CASSGPPDRNYGYTF. The CDR3 DNA reads TGTGCCAGCAGCGGACCCCCGGACAGGAACTATGGCTACACCTTC.

This sequence joins TRBV6-2 or TRBV6-3 and TRBJ2-4; 9 nucleotides align to TRBD2. Losses at the gene ends were 2 bases for V and 7 bases for J; bases not matched to a gene: 6. Per germline, CDR1 MNHEY and CDR2 SVGEGT. This CDR3 comprises 15 residues. CDR3: CASSYAAGGPNIQYF. Written as DNA, the CDR3 is TGTGCCAGCAGTTACGCGGCGGGGGGGCCGAACATTCAGTACTTC.

The table lists this clone with a few counts. CDR3 nucleotides: TGTGCCAGCAGTGCGGGGGTAGGCTACACCTTC. Its protein product is CASSAGVGYTF. The rearrangement uses TRBV2 and TRBJ1-2, with D perhaps matching TRBD1 (5 bases). The V and J ends lost 4 bases and 8 bases respectively, with 8 bases between them. Germline values: CDR1 SNHLY, CDR2 FYNNEI. The CDR3 loop spans 11 amino acids.

The chain joins TRBV20-1 to TRBJ1-1, with TRBD1 as a possible D gene (5 bases). Trimming removed 5 bases from V and 1 base from J, with 5 bases in between. This CDR3 is built from 11 residues. Germline values: CDR1 DFQATT, CDR2 SNEGSKA (reference sequence). CDR3 sequence: CSADRNTEAFF. The CDR3 nucleotides are TGCAGTGCTGACAGGAACACTGAAGCTTTCTTT.

The rearrangement links TRBV5-1 to TRBJ2-3, with D tentatively TRBD2 (6 bases). Germline CDR1 reads SGHRS; CDR2 reads YFSETQ. The V end lost 0 bases, the J end lost 2 bases, and 7 bases lay between the germline ends. This CDR3 has 14 amino acids. The CDR3: CASSLGRDTDTQYF. The CDR3 DNA sequence: TGCGCCAGCAGCTTGGGGAGGGACACAGATACGCAGTATTTT.

This clone was detected ten times or more. The V gene is TRBV7-3, the J gene TRBJ1-1; no clear D. V was clipped by 2 bases and J by 5 bases, with 12 bases between them. Per the germline V gene, CDR1 is SGHTA and CDR2 is FQGTGA. The CDR3 spans 14 residues. The CDR3 sequence: CASSLSQEVTEAFF. For the CDR3, the DNA is TGTGCCAGCAGCTTATCCCAGGAGGTGACTGAAGCTTTCTTT.

The sample holds one count of this clone. V is TRBV19 and J is TRBJ1-5; D may be TRBD1 (6 bases). The CDR3 loop spans 15 amino acids. Trimming took off 4 bases at V and 4 bases at J, with 14 bases between the two ends. Germline values: CDR1 LNHDA, CDR2 SQIVND (reference sequence). The CDR3 nucleotides are TGTGCCAGTAGTAAGATACAACAGGGAAATCAGCCCCAGCATTTT. It translates to CASSKIQQGNQPQHF.

The V gene is TRBV5-1, the J gene TRBJ1-1, with 7 bases that match TRBD1. Germline assignment: CDR1 SGHRS and CDR2 YFSETQ. This CDR3 has 16 amino acids. V lost 2 bases, J lost 0 bases, and 7 bases stayed unmatched. CDR3 sequence (DNA): TGCGCCAGCAGCTTAAGGGGACAGCGGGTGAACACTGAAGCTTTCTTT. Protein sequence: CASSLRGQRVNTEAFF.

There are a few counts of this clone. The CDR3 nucleotides are TGTGCCAGCAGTCTAGACCTAAACACTGAAGCTTTCTTT. It is translated as CASSLDLNTEAFF. The rearrangement uses TRBV27 and TRBJ1-1, with D unclear. The CDR3 has 13 residues. V dropped 5 bases and J dropped 2 bases, with 9 bases sitting between them. Germline CDR1 and CDR2: MNHEY and SMNVEV (reference sequence).

The chain employs TRBV28 and TRBJ1-5; the D gene is possibly TRBD1 (5 bases). The CDR3 is 14 amino acids. V was trimmed by 2 bases and J by 3 bases, leaving 8 bases between them. CDR1 MDHEN and CDR2 SYDVKM come from the germline V gene. The DNA of the CDR3 is TGTGCCAGCAGTTTAGGAGGGGTCAATCAGCCCCAGCATTTT. Encoded protein: CASSLGGVNQPQHF.

This chain uses TRBV4-1 with TRBJ2-5, with TRBD2 identical over 7 bases. Trimming cost V 3 bases and J 4 bases; bases outside gene matches: 8. This CDR3 has 15 amino acids. In germline, CDR1 is MGHRA, CDR2 YSYEKL. This chain's CDR3 is CASSQGLLAGETQYF. The CDR3 nucleotides read TGCGCCAGCAGCCAGGGCCTTTTAGCGGGAGAGACCCAGTACTTC.

This chain links TRBV19 with TRBJ1-4; TRBD1 might be the D (6 bases). Germline V gene data show CDR1 as LNHDA and CDR2 as SQIVND (reference sequence). The CDR3 covers 12 residues. V was cut by 9 bases and J by 11 bases, with 16 bases left in between. CDR3 region: CASLTEGGKLFF. The CDR3 DNA reads TGTGCCAGCTTGACAGAGGGGGGGAAACTGTTTTTT.

This clone has a handful of counts. This chain links TRBV6-2 or TRBV6-3 with TRBJ1-5; no definite D call. V dropped 5 bases and J dropped 1 base, with 9 bases sitting between them. Germline V gives CDR1 MNHEY, CDR2 SVGEGT. The CDR3 covers 14 residues. CDR3 nucleotide sequence: TGTGCCAGCAGTAGACACATCAGCAATCAGCCCCAGCATTTT. Translated: CASSRHISNQPQHF.

V is TRBV10-2 and J is TRBJ2-2; D possibly corresponds to TRBD1 (6 bases). The germline V gene has CDR1 WSHSY and CDR2 SAAADI. The germline V and J ends were trimmed by 8 bases and 0 bases, with 13 bases remaining between them. CDR3 length equals 15 residues. CDR3 residues: CASSPGTTNTGELFF. In DNA, the CDR3 is TGCGCCAGCTCACCCGGGACAACGAACACCGGGGAGCTGTTTTTT.

The CDR3 reads CASSRPSYGRYEQYF. As DNA, the CDR3 is TGTGCCAGCAGCAGACCGAGTTACGGGAGGTACGAGCAGTACTTC. The chain combines TRBV6-2 or TRBV6-3 with TRBJ2-7, with TRBD2 matching 7 bases. This CDR3 contains 15 residues. Looked up from germline, CDR1 is MNHEY and CDR2 is SVGEGT. J lost 4 bases, V lost 6 bases, and 12 bases had no gene match.

This clone was observed a single time. V gene TRBV6-4 combines with J gene TRBJ1-5; 9 nucleotides match TRBD1. The germline gives CDR1 MRHNA, CDR2 SNTAGT. The CDR3 covers 18 residues. V was clipped by 6 bases and J by 4 bases; unmatched bases: 16. The CDR3 protein is CASRSSGTGSLGNQPQHF. The CDR3, as DNA: TGTGCCAGCAGATCATCCGGGACAGGGAGTTTGGGAAATCAGCCCCAGCATTTT.

This chain uses TRBV9 with TRBJ1-2; the match to TRBD1 covers 9 bases. The J segment lost 7 bases and the V segment lost 4 bases, leaving 11 bases of the junction unmatched. Germline assignment: CDR1 SGDLS and CDR2 YYNGEE. CDR3 length: 15 amino acids. This CDR3 reads CASSLDNRGLFGYTF. Written as DNA, the CDR3 is TGTGCCAGCAGCCTTGACAACAGGGGGCTCTTTGGCTACACCTTC.

The chain has TRBV5-6 and TRBJ1-2, with 9 bases that match TRBD1. CDR1 is SGHDT and CDR2 is YYEEEE in the germline V gene. There are 13 residues in the CDR3. After removal of 4 bases from V and 5 bases from J, the junction contained 3 bases not matched to a gene. The CDR3 nucleotides are TGTGCCAGCAGCCAGGACAGGGGATATGGCTACACCTTC. As protein: CASSQDRGYGYTF.

This clone was recorded a few times. J is TRBJ1-5 and V is TRBV5-1, with a weak D call TRBD1 (5 bases). This CDR3 spans 13 amino acids. V gave up 0 bases and J gave up 5 bases, with 6 bases separating them. Germline V gives CDR1 SGHRS, CDR2 YFSETQ. CDR3 sequence (DNA): TGCGCCAGCAGCTTGGCGGGGGATCAGCCCCAGCATTTT. It specifies CASSLAGDQPQHF.

The chain carries TRBV27 and TRBJ2-7; perhaps TRBD1 as D (5 bases). Germline loops: CDR1 MNHEY, CDR2 SMNVEV (reference sequence). V lost 6 bases and J lost 2, with 14 bases in between. The CDR3 extends over 14 amino acids. The CDR3 DNA reads as TGTGCCAGCAGCTCATGGGGCAGAACCTACGAGCAGTACTTC. Amino acid sequence: CASSSWGRTYEQYF.

V and J are TRBV2 and TRBJ1-2; D call uncertain. This CDR3 has 16 amino acids. Looked up from germline, CDR1 is SNHLY and CDR2 is FYNNEI. The V end lost 3 bases, the J end lost 8 bases, and 22 bases lay between the germline ends. The CDR3 DNA sequence: TGTGCCAGCAGTGACTTAGCGCGGGGATCGCCGTCGGGCTACACCTTC. Protein sequence: CASSDLARGSPSGYTF. The full variable domain, in which reference TRBV2 and TRBJ1-2 provide the parts outside the CDR3, is EPEVTQTPSHQVTQMGQEVILRCVPISNHLYFYWYRQILGQKVEFLVSFYNNEISEKSEIFDDQFSVERPDGSNFTLKIRSTKLEDSAMYFCASSDLARGSPSGYTFGSGTRLTVV.

The rearrangement uses TRBV27 and TRBJ1-1; TRBD1 aligns across 9 bases. With 6 bases clipped from V and 10 bases from J, the junction kept 9 bases outside the gene matches. Germline loops: CDR1 MNHEY, CDR2 SMNVEV (reference sequence). The CDR3 has 13 amino acids. The CDR3 spells CASRPAGQGRAFF. CDR3 DNA: TGTGCCAGCAGGCCCGCGGGACAGGGACGAGCTTTCTTT.

V and J are TRBV14 and TRBJ2-1, with D perhaps matching TRBD2 (6 bases). Germline assignment: CDR1 SGHDN and CDR2 FVKESK. With 3 bases removed from V and 13 bases from J, the gap between germline ends came to 19 bases. This CDR3 has 14 amino acids. Here the CDR3 DNA reads TGTGCCAGCAGCCAGATGGAGGGCCCCCAAGCCCAGTTCTTC. This codes for CASSQMEGPQAQFF.

As for this clone: Compared with germline, one end of the junction differs, possibly owing to a read error. This chain uses TRBV7-2 with TRBJ2-3; D is perhaps TRBD1 (6 bases). The CDR3 loop spans 16 amino acids. Germline V gives CDR1 SGHTA, CDR2 FQGNSA. The CDR3 coding sequence is TGTGCCAGCAGCTCCAGGGGTTCCTCGAGCACAGGTACGCAGTATTTT. As protein: CASSSRGSSSTGTQYF.

The gene calls are TRBV2 and TRBJ1-6; D perhaps matches TRBD1 (6 bases). The length of the CDR3 is 15 residues. V was clipped by 6 bases and J by 7 bases, with 16 bases between them. From germline, CDR1 is SNHLY and CDR2 FYNNEI. The CDR3 is CASSGNREPNSPLHF. Written as DNA, the CDR3 is TGTGCCAGCAGCGGTAACAGGGAGCCCAATTCACCCCTCCACTTT.

V usage is TRBV9 and J usage is TRBJ1-2, with D possibly TRBD1 on 5 matching bases. This CDR3 comprises 14 residues. Trimming shortened V by 0 bases and J by 6 bases, and 12 bases separated the two germline ends. The V gene's germline CDR1 is SGDLS and CDR2 YYNGEE. CDR3 DNA: TGTGCCAGCAGCGTAGTAGCCCCAGGGAATGGCTACACCTTC. Encoded protein: CASSVVAPGNGYTF.

V gene TRBV19 combines with J gene TRBJ1-2, with a tentative D call TRBD1 (6 bases). V dropped 5 bases and J dropped 7 bases, with 20 bases sitting between them. Germline V CDR1 and CDR2: LNHDA, SQIVND (reference sequence). The CDR3 totals 15 residues. The CDR3 region has the DNA TGTGCCAGTAGTGGGGAACGGCAGGGGATTCGTGGCTACACCTTC. Residues: CASSGERQGIRGYTF.

This rearrangement joins TRBV5-4 to TRBJ2-5; tentative D call: TRBD2 (6 bases). V was cut by 5 bases and J by 4 bases, with 18 bases left in between. Germline lookup yields CDR1 SGHNT and CDR2 YYREEE (reference sequence). The CDR3 is 15 residues long. The CDR3 DNA reads TGTGCCAGCAGTTACAACATAGCGGCGCGAGAGACCCAGTACTTC. This translates into CASSYNIAARETQYF.

The chain recombines TRBV28 with TRBJ2-7; a weak D match, TRBD1 (7 bases). CDR3 size: 15 residues. The germline V gene encodes CDR1 MDHEN and CDR2 SYDVKM. V was shortened by 3 bases and J by 6 bases, with 18 bases between the two germline ends. The CDR3 sequence is CASSLSGGRTGEQYF. The DNA of the CDR3 is TGTGCCAGCAGTTTGTCAGGGGGGCGAACGGGCGAGCAGTACTTC.

This CDR3 is CATQYYTGEQYF. CDR3 DNA: TGTGCCACCCAATACTACACAGGGGAGCAGTACTTC. This rearrangement joins TRBV12-3 or TRBV12-4 to TRBJ2-7; TRBD1 is a possible D gene (6 bases). The V and J ends lost 10 bases and 7 bases respectively, with 17 bases between them. This CDR3 has 12 residues.

This rearrangement joins TRBV10-3 to TRBJ1-4; 7 bases are a match to TRBD1. With 0 bases clipped from V and 5 bases from J, the junction kept 3 bases outside the gene matches. The CDR3 length is 15 residues. Germline CDR1 ENHRY, CDR2 SYGVKD. The CDR3 reads CAISESPGGNEKLFF. Written as DNA, the CDR3 is TGTGCCATCAGTGAGTCACCAGGGGGAAATGAAAAACTGTTTTTT.

The chain employs TRBV27 and TRBJ1-5, with D perhaps matching TRBD1 (6 bases). The CDR3 extends over 14 amino acids. Germline V CDR1 and CDR2: MNHEY, SMNVEV (reference sequence). V lost 4 bases and J 4 bases, leaving 11 bases between the germline ends. The CDR3 DNA reads as TGTGCCAGCAGTTCACAGGGAGAGAATCAGCCCCAGCATTTT. This translates into CASSSQGENQPQHF.